This TCR beta chain was retrieved from a study of human T cells and chemical hapten exposure. Looking at the study overall: Researchers reported sensitizing an approximately 2 cm by approximately 2 cm upper inner arm skin site with 2% DPC. From small differences in pooled library volume came most of the variation in per-sample TCR yields. While the approximately 23-week study was under way, patients received diphenylcyclopropenone on the scalp every week.

Germline V gives CDR1 MRHNA, CDR2 SNTAGT. The CDR3 sequence is 17 residues long. V trimming: 0 bases; J trimming: 3 bases; junction bases outside the gene matches: 7. TCRdb recomputed calls from the RACE reads with MiXCR, one row per CDR3 protein. The sample has some 52,000 distinct CDR3 sequences, approximately 9.9% seen once. Time point given: patch test 3, about 24 weeks after DPC sensitization. The treatment was: therapeutic diphenylcyclopropenone sensitization with weekly scalp DPC. Samples of blood were obtained prior to the application of each patch test. The source of this sequence is a woman aged 40 to 55 with alopecia areata. Some clones in this sample may be carry-over from other donors' samples. This chain connects TRBV6-4 to TRBJ2-3, with 9 bases that match TRBD1. This specimen consisted of whole blood, obtained in connection with sensitization to the hapten diphenylcyclopropenone (DPC). CDR3 nucleotides: TGTGCCAGCAGTGACTCGAAGGGAGGGACAGGGACAGATACGCAGTATTTT. It yields the protein CASSDSKGGTGTDTQYF.